This note documents a single T cell receptor beta chain sequence. Its matching antigen is unknown. Germline CDR1 SEHNR, CDR2 FQNEAQ (reference sequence). The CDR3 contains 17 residues. Trimming shortened V by 3 bases and J by 0 bases, and 18 bases separated the two germline ends. The data belong to a study of beta chain features in type 1 diabetes. Study conclusions and caveats: In all four CD4+ subsets, TCRB CDR3 length was significantly, moderately reduced in type 1 diabetes. A greater similarity of naive, central memory and Treg TCRB repertoires was seen among patients than among healthy donors.

All of the isolated RNA was reverse transcribed, so expressed TCRB transcripts were sequenced. The repertoire was sequenced with immunoSEQ multiplex PCR; TCRdb's copy has only in-frame clones and lacks some. The profile shows 330,000 or so clones, around an eighth of them singletons. The chain couples TRBV7-9 to TRBJ2-7, with D tentatively TRBD2 (6 bases). The sequence came from a young woman with type 1 diabetes. The material sequenced was naive CD4+ T cells from blood. The CDR3 nucleotides are TGTGCCAGCAGCTTTTTACCCGGACGGGAGAGCTCCTACGAGCAGTACTTC. Translating gives CASSFLPGRESSYEQYF.